This T cell receptor (beta chain) was captured in a study of T cells in Graves' hyperthyroidism and ophthalmopathy. Turning to this clonotype: As yet, its antigen is unknown.

Researchers amplified the TCR beta CDR3 regions from RNA transcripts. During a first-round RT-PCR of the TCR CDR3, the HTBI primer set was used. From the multiplex PCR reads, TCRdb called clonotypes with MiXCR, one entry per CDR3 protein. Of 500,000 to 550,000 distinct CDR3 sequences detected, 20% appear once; the ten largest clones hold around 27%. Study outcomes and limitations: The model's output predicted ophthalmopathy at a median of roughly 6.9 months prior to onset. A model built on 13 V-J features separated ophthalmopathy from stable hyperthyroidism.

The germline V gene has CDR1 MGHRA and CDR2 YSYEKL. The CDR3 contains 17 residues. V lost 4 bases to trimming and J lost 1 base; unmatched junction nucleotides: 8. Graves' hyperthyroidism is called stable when ophthalmopathy does not progress within 18 months. Exclusion of patients followed from uncontrolled infection, other autoimmune disease, pregnancy or lactation. The V and J genes are TRBV4-1 and TRBJ2-5; 11 nucleotides match TRBD2. The TCR comes from a man in his late teens or twenties with Graves' hyperthyroidism. Material: blood. CDR3 bases: TGCGCCAGCAGCCCCCGGCCCGGGACTAGCGGCCAAGAGACCCAGTACTTC. As protein: CASSPRPGTSGQETQYF.